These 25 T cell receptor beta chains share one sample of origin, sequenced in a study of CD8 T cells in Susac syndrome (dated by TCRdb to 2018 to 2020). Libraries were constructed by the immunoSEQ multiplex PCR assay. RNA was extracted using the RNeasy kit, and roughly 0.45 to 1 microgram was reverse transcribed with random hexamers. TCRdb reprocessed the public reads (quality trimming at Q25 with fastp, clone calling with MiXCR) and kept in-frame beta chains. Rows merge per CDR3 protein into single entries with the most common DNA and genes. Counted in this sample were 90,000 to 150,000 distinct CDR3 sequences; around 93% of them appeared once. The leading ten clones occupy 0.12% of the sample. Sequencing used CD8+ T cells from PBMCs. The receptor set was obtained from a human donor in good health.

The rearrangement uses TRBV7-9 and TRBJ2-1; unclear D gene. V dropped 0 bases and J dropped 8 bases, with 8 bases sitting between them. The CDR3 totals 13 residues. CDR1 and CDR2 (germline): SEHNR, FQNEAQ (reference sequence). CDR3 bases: TGTGCCAGCAGCTTAGCTGATTTAGATGAGCAGTTCTTC. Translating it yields CASSLADLDEQFF.

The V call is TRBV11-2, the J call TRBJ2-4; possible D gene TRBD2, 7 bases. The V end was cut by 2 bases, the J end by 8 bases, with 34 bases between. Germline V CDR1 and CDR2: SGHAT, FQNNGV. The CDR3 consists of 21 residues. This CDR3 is CASSLKQGRNVAGGKEDIQYF. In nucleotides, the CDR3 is TGTGCCAGCAGCTTAAAACAGGGAAGGAACGTAGCGGGCGGCAAGGAAGACATTCAGTACTTC.

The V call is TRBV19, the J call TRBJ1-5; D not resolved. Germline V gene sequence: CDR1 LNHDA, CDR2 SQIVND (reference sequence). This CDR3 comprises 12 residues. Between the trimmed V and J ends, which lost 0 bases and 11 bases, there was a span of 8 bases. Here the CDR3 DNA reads TGTGCCAGTAGTATAGAGGCGGGTACCCAGCATTTT. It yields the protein CASSIEAGTQHF.

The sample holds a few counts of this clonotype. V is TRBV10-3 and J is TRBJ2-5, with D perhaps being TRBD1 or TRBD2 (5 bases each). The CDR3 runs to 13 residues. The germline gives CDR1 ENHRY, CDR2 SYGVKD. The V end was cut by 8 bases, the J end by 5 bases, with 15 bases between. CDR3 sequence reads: CAIARGAMETQYF. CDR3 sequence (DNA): TGTGCCATCGCGAGGGGTGCCATGGAGACCCAGTACTTC.

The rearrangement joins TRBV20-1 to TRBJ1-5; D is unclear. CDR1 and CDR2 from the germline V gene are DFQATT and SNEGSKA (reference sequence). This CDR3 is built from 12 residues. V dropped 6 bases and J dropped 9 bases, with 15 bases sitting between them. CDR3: CSASKGIGPQHF. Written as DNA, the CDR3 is TGCAGTGCCAGTAAAGGGATCGGGCCCCAGCATTTT.

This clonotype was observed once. CDR3 sequence reads: CASARGADNEQFF. CDR3 DNA: TGTGCCAGCGCCAGGGGGGCCGACAATGAGCAGTTCTTC. V is TRBV6-2 or TRBV6-3 and J is TRBJ2-1; D possibly corresponds to TRBD1 (7 bases). Trimming shortened V by 8 bases and J by 5 bases, and 13 bases separated the two germline ends. This CDR3 is built from 13 residues. Germline loops: CDR1 MNHEY, CDR2 SVGEGT.

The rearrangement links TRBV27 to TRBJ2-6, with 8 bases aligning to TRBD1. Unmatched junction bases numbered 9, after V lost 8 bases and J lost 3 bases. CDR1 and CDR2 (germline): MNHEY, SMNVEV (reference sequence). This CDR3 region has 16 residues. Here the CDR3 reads CASHSGGGVGANVLTF. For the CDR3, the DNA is TGTGCCAGCCATTCAGGGGGCGGGGTTGGGGCCAACGTCCTGACTTTC.

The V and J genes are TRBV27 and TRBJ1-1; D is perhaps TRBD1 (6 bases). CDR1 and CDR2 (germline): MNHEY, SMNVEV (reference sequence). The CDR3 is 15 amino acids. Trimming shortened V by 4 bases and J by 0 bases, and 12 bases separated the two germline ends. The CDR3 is CASSSYQGLNTEAFF. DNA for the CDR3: TGTGCCAGCAGTTCCTACCAGGGGTTGAACACTGAAGCTTTCTTT.

The CDR3 here is CASSRVRPAFF. The CDR3 bases are TGTGCCAGCAGTCGCGTTCGGCCGGCTTTCTTT. V is TRBV12-3 or TRBV12-4 and J is TRBJ1-1; D not certain. This CDR3 region has 11 residues. The V end was cut by 5 bases, the J end by 11 bases, with 12 bases between.

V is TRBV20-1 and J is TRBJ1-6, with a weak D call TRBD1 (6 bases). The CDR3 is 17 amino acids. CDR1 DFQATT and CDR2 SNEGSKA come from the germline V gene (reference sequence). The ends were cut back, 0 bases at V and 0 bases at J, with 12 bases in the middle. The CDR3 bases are TGCAGTGCTAGAGATCCGGGCAGGGGCTCCTATAATTCACCCCTCCACTTT. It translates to CSARDPGRGSYNSPLHF.

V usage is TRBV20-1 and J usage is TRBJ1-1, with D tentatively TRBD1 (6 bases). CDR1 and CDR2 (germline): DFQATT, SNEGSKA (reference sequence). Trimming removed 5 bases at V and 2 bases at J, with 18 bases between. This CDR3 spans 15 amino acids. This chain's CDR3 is CSAGHGQKVNTEAFF. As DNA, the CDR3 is TGCAGTGCTGGCCACGGACAGAAGGTAAACACTGAAGCTTTCTTT.

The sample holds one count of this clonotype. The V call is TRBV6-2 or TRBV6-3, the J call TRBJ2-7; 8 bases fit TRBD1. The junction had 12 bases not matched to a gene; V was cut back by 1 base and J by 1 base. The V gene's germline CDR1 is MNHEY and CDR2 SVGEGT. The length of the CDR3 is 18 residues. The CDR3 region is CASSYLRGRGQGSYEQYF. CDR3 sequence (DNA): TGTGCCAGCAGTTACTTGAGAGGACGAGGACAGGGATCCTACGAGCAGTACTTC.

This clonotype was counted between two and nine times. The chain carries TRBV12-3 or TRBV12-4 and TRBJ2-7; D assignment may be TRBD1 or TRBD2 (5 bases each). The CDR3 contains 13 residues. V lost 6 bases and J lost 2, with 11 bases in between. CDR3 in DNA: TGTGCCAGCAGCGGGGCCTTTCCCTACGAGCAGTACTTC. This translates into CASSGAFPYEQYF.

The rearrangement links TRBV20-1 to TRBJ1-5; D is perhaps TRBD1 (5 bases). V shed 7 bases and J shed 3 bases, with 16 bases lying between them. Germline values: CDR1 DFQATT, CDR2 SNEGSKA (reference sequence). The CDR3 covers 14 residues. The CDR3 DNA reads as TGCAGTGTTACAGGAACAGGCCCCAATCAGCCCCAGCATTTT. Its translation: CSVTGTGPNQPQHF.

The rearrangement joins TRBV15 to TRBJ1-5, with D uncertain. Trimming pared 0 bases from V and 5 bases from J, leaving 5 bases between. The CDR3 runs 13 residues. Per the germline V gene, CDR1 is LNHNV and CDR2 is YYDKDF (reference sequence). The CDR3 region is CATSRDKDQPQHF. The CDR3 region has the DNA TGTGCCACCAGCAGAGACAAGGATCAGCCCCAGCATTTT.

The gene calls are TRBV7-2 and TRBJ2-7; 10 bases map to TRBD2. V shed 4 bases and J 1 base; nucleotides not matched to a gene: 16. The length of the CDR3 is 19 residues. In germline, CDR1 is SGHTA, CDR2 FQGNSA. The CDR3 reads CASSSRPSSGSYASYEQYF. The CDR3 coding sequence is TGTGCCAGCAGCTCCCGACCGTCTAGCGGGAGTTATGCATCCTACGAGCAGTACTTC.

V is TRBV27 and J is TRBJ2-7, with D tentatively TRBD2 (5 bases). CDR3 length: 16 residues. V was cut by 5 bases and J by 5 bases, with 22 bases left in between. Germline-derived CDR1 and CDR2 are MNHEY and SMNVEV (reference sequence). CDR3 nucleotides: TGTGCCAGCAGTCCAACCTTAACAGAGGGTAGGGACGAGCAGTACTTC. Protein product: CASSPTLTEGRDEQYF.

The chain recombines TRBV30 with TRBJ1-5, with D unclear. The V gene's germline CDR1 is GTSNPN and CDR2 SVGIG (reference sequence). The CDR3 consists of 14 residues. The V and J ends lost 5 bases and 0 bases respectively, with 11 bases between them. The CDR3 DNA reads TGTGCCTGGGGGCCGGGGTATAGCAATCAGCCCCAGCATTTT. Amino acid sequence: CAWGPGYSNQPQHF.

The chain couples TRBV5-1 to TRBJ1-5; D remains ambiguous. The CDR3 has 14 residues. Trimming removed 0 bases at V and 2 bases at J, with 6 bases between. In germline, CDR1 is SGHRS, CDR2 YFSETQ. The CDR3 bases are TGCGCCAGCAGCTTGGCGCCAGGCAATCAGCCCCAGCATTTT. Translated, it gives CASSLAPGNQPQHF.

The CDR3 region is CASSGPGQGADEQFF. The CDR3, as DNA: TGTGCCAGCAGCGGGCCGGGACAGGGGGCTGATGAGCAGTTCTTC. V gene TRBV9 combines with J gene TRBJ2-1; 12 positions match TRBD1. The V segment lost 3 bases and the J segment 8 bases; nucleotides outside the gene matches: 6. Germline loops: CDR1 SGDLS, CDR2 YYNGEE. This CDR3 spans 15 amino acids.

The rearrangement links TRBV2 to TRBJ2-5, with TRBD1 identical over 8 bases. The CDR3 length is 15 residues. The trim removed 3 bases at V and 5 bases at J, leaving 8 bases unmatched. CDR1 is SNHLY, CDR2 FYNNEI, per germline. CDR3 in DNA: TGTGCCAGCAGTGAGGTCCAGGGGGCGCGGGAGACCCAGTACTTC. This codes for CASSEVQGARETQYF.

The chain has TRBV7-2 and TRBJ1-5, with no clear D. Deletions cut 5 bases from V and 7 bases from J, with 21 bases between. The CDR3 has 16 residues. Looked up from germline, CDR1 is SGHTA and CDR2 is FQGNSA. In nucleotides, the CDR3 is TGTGCCAGCAGCGAAGTCCCCCAGGCGGGCACACAGCCCCAGCATTTT. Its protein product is CASSEVPQAGTQPQHF. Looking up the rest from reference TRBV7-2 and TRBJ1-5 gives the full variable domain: GAGVSQSPSNKVTEKGKDVELRCDPISGHTALYWYRQSLGQGLEFLIYFQGNSAPDKSGLPSDRFSAERTGGSVSTLTIQRTQQEDSAVYLCASSEVPQAGTQPQHFGDGTRLSIL.

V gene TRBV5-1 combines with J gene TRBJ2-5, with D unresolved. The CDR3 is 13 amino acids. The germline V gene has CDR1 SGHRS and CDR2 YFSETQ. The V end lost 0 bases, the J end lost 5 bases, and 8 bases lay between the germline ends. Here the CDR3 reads CASSLEPGETQYF. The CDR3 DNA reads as TGCGCCAGCAGCTTGGAACCTGGGGAGACCCAGTACTTC.

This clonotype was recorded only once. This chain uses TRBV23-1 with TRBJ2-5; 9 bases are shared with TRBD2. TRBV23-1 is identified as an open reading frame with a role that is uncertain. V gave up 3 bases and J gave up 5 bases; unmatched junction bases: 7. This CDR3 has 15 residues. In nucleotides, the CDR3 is TGCGCCAGCAGTCAGATAGCGGGAGTCGAGGAGACCCAGTACTTC. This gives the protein CASSQIAGVEETQYF.

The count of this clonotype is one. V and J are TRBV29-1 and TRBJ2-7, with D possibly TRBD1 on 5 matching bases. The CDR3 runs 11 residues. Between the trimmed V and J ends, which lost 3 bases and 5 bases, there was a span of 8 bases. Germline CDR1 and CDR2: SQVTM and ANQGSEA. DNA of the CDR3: TGCAGCGTTGAGCTCAGGGACGAGCAGTACTTC. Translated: CSVELRDEQYF.